This entry lists 28 T cell receptor beta chains sequenced from one sample in a study of response to subunit inactivated influenza vaccine (dated by TCRdb to the late 2010s). The library was produced with RT-PCR. Sequencer: Illumina HiSeq 2500. TCRdb applied fastp at Q25 and MiXCR to the public reads, then kept only in-frame beta chains. Identical CDR3 proteins give one entry, which carries the most common genes and DNA. Within this sample are about 520,000 distinct CDR3 sequences, with under 8.5% of them counted one time only. The top ten clones comprise about 12% of the sample. Here the sequenced sample was PBMCs from blood, taken less than 30 months after vaccination. The receptors come from a man between 50 and 75 years old who received an inactivated influenza vaccine. Donor details come from another sample of the same person, matched by shared clones.

In the case of this clonotype: It may be a read error: a sequence one base away is much more abundant. The CDR3 is CASSKGLHEQFF. The CDR3 bases are TGTGCCAGCAGTAAGGGGCTGCATGAGCAGTTCTTC. V and J are TRBV12-3 or TRBV12-4 and TRBJ2-1; perhaps TRBD1 as D (5 bases). V lost 5 bases to trimming and J lost 8 bases, with 10 bases between them. This CDR3 contains 12 residues.

The DNA for the CDR3 is TGCAGTGCTGGCCCGGGACTAGCGGACGAGCAGTACTTC. Its translation: CSAGPGLADEQYF. The rearrangement uses TRBV20-1 and TRBJ2-7, with 11 bases fitting TRBD2. Germline-derived CDR1 and CDR2 are DFQATT and SNEGSKA (reference sequence). This CDR3 region has 13 residues. V lost 5 bases, J lost 5 bases, and 5 bases stayed unmatched.

In its sample, this clonotype was seen many times. The chain combines TRBV7-9 with TRBJ2-5, with D possibly being TRBD1 or TRBD2 (6 bases each). Trimming shortened V by 5 bases and J by 4 bases, and 20 bases separated the two germline ends. This CDR3 has 16 amino acids. The V gene's germline CDR1 is SEHNR and CDR2 FQNEAQ (reference sequence). CDR3 DNA sequence: TGTGCCAGCAGCAGGGGGGCAGGGGATATTCGAGAGACCCAGTACTTC. Encoded protein: CASSRGAGDIRETQYF.

V is TRBV4-2 and J is TRBJ2-3; D not resolved. This CDR3 spans 16 amino acids. CDR1 and CDR2 from the germline V gene are LGHNA and YNFKEQ. Trimming removed 0 bases from V and 3 bases from J, with 13 bases in between. This CDR3 is CASSQDLVVPTDTQYF. CDR3 in DNA: TGTGCCAGCAGCCAAGATTTGGTGGTCCCGACAGATACGCAGTATTTT.

This clonotype came up a few times. The CDR3 reads CASSLVGQGARVAEGSSYNEQFF. The CDR3 coding sequence is TGCGCCAGCAGCTTGGTGGGACAGGGGGCGCGGGTAGCGGAGGGGAGCTCCTACAATGAGCAGTTCTTC. The chain uses TRBV5-1 and TRBJ2-1; 12 bases are a match to TRBD1. The V gene's germline CDR1 is SGHRS and CDR2 YFSETQ. The CDR3 sequence is 23 residues long. With 0 bases clipped from V and 0 bases from J, the junction kept 19 bases outside the gene matches.

Only a few counts were recorded for this clonotype. V is TRBV7-9 and J is TRBJ2-2; unclear D gene. The CDR3 consists of 14 residues. The ends were cut back, 2 bases at V and 9 bases at J, with 13 bases in the middle. From germline, CDR1 is SEHNR and CDR2 FQNEAQ (reference sequence). As DNA, the CDR3 is TGTGCCAGCAGCTTATGGGTGTCGCAGCGGGAGCTGTTTTTT. Protein: CASSLWVSQRELFF.

This clonotype was detected a few times. This chain uses TRBV4-2 with TRBJ2-2; TRBD2 aligns across 9 bases. Germline CDR1 reads LGHNA; CDR2 reads YNFKEQ. This CDR3 contains 16 residues. The V segment lost 5 bases and the J segment 3 bases; nucleotides outside the gene matches: 7. The CDR3 reads CASSYLAGSDTGELFF. The CDR3 DNA reads TGTGCCAGCAGCTACCTAGCGGGAAGTGACACCGGGGAGCTGTTTTTT.

This clonotype was recorded a few times. This chain links TRBV7-2 with TRBJ2-7; either TRBD1 or TRBD2 may fit D (5 bases each). Germline values: CDR1 SGHTA, CDR2 FQGNSA. Trimming cost V 3 bases and J 6 bases, with 18 bases left between them. The CDR3 runs to 15 residues. The DNA of the CDR3 is TGTGCCAGCAGCTTGACGAGGACTGGGGCGCTCGAGCAGTACTTC. Amino acids: CASSLTRTGALEQYF.

In its sample, this clonotype was seen many times. This chain uses TRBV12-3 or TRBV12-4 with TRBJ1-2; 8 nucleotides line up with TRBD1. The ends lost 2 bases at V and 4 bases at J; junction bases unmatched: 3. The CDR3 runs 14 residues. CDR3 sequence (DNA): TGTGCCAGCAGTTTATCAGGGGGCTCCTATGGCTACACCTTC. Amino acid sequence: CASSLSGGSYGYTF.

The chain has TRBV4-2 and TRBJ1-1; possibly TRBD1 for D (6 bases). This CDR3 spans 15 amino acids. Per germline, CDR1 LGHNA and CDR2 YNFKEQ. Trimming stripped 0 bases from V and 5 bases from J, with 13 bases between. The CDR3 nucleotides are TGTGCCAGCAGCCAAGAGGGCGGGGGGCGGACTGAAGCTTTCTTT. This gives the protein CASSQEGGGRTEAFF.

The chain employs TRBV5-6 and TRBJ2-1; D unresolved. Trimming removed 0 bases at V and 9 bases at J, with 7 bases between. Germline values: CDR1 SGHDT, CDR2 YYEEEE. The CDR3 extends over 12 amino acids. The chain's CDR3 is CASSLDVGEQFF. The CDR3 coding sequence is TGTGCCAGCAGCTTGGATGTGGGTGAGCAGTTCTTC. Based on the CDR3 plus reference TRBV5-6 and TRBJ2-1, the full variable domain is DAGVTQSPTHLIKTRGQQVTLRCSPKSGHDTVSWYQQALGQGPQFIFQYYEEEERQRGNFPDRFSGHQFPNYSSELNVNALLLGDSALYLCASSLDVGEQFFGPGTRLTVL.

This clonotype was seen a few times. This chain uses TRBV27 with TRBJ2-7; D gene unclear. The CDR3 runs 15 residues. The ends were cut back, 2 bases at V and 6 bases at J, with 17 bases in the middle. CDR1 and CDR2 from the germline V gene are MNHEY and SMNVEV (reference sequence). CDR3: CASSLRFPASGEQYF. The CDR3 coding sequence is TGTGCCAGCAGTTTACGGTTTCCAGCATCGGGCGAGCAGTACTTC.

This clonotype showed up just a few times. The rearrangement uses TRBV5-1 and TRBJ2-2; D gene ambiguous. This CDR3 has 16 residues. The germline V gene encodes CDR1 SGHRS and CDR2 YFSETQ. Trimming removed 1 base from V and 1 base from J, with 11 bases in between. The CDR3 DNA sequence: TGCGCCAGCAGCTTGACCAGGCAGGAGAACACCGGGGAGCTGTTTTTT. It translates to CASSLTRQENTGELFF.

This rearrangement joins TRBV7-8 to TRBJ2-7, with 9 bases fitting TRBD1. The CDR3 consists of 15 residues. Trimming cost V 5 bases and J 6 bases; bases outside gene matches: 11. Germline CDR1 is SGHVS and CDR2 is FQNEAQ. The CDR3 coding sequence is TGTGCCAGCAGCATATACAGGGGGCTAATGGCCGAGCAGTACTTC. Translated, it gives CASSIYRGLMAEQYF.

The V gene is TRBV30, the J gene TRBJ1-1; TRBD1 might be the D (5 bases). The CDR3 sequence is 14 residues long. Deletions cut 3 bases from V and 1 base from J, with 12 bases between. Germline V gene data show CDR1 as GTSNPN and CDR2 as SVGIG (reference sequence). CDR3 sequence reads: CAWSQGTKNTEAFF. The CDR3 bases are TGTGCCTGGAGCCAGGGTACGAAGAACACTGAAGCTTTCTTT.

Turning to this clonotype: A much larger clone lies a single base off, so this may be a read error. The V and J genes are TRBV5-5 and TRBJ2-7; TRBD2 matches at 8 bases. Germline CDR1 is SGHKS and CDR2 is YYEKEE (reference sequence). The CDR3 consists of 13 residues. V lost 4 bases to trimming and J lost 6 bases; unmatched junction nucleotides: 6. CDR3 sequence: CASSRGLACEQYF. The CDR3, as DNA: TGTGCCAGCAGCAGAGGACTAGCCTGCGAGCAGTACTTC.

This chain links TRBV6-5 with TRBJ1-5; no definite D call. Germline V lookup: CDR1 MNHEY, CDR2 SVGAGI. V lost 4 bases and J 3 bases, leaving 10 bases between the germline ends. This CDR3 comprises 14 residues. The CDR3 protein is CASSSRGPNQPQHF. CDR3 bases: TGTGCCAGCAGTTCGCGGGGTCCCAATCAGCCCCAGCATTTT.

The sample holds many counts of this clonotype. The rearrangement links TRBV7-2 to TRBJ2-1; 7 bases fit TRBD1. Germline-derived CDR1 and CDR2 are SGHTA and FQGNSA. CDR3 length: 15 amino acids. V lost 5 bases, J lost 0 bases, and 4 bases stayed unmatched. The CDR3 DNA reads TGTGCCAGCAGCGAGGGACAGAGCTCCTACAATGAGCAGTTCTTC. Translation gives CASSEGQSSYNEQFF. Based on the CDR3 plus reference TRBV7-2 and TRBJ2-1, the full variable domain is GAGVSQSPSNKVTEKGKDVELRCDPISGHTALYWYRQSLGQGLEFLIYFQGNSAPDKSGLPSDRFSAERTGGSVSTLTIQRTQQEDSAVYLCASSEGQSSYNEQFFGPGTRLTVL.

This clonotype was observed many times. One junction end does not reproduce the germline sequence, and a read error may be involved. The chain combines TRBV7-7 with TRBJ2-1, with unresolved D. Germline V gives CDR1 SSHAT, CDR2 FNYEAQ (reference sequence). The CDR3 is made up of 13 amino acids. CDR3 loop: CASSLAVGNEQFF. CDR3 in DNA: TGTGCTAGCAGCTTAGCTGTTGGCAATGAGCAGTTCTTC.

This chain connects TRBV5-6 to TRBJ2-7, with TRBD2 matching 8 bases. The junction had 8 bases not matched to a gene; V was cut back by 3 bases and J by 6 bases. Germline values: CDR1 SGHDT, CDR2 YYEEEE. The CDR3 loop spans 14 amino acids. CDR3 in amino acids: CASSWATSDGEQYF. CDR3 in DNA: TGTGCCAGCAGCTGGGCGACTAGCGACGGCGAGCAGTACTTC.

This clonotype showed up many times. The CDR3 nucleotides are TGTGCCAGCAGTTACTCAGCCGAGCAGTACTTC. Translating it yields CASSYSAEQYF. The chain recombines TRBV6-5 with TRBJ2-7; D remains ambiguous. From germline, CDR1 is MNHEY and CDR2 SVGAGI. The ends were cut back, 0 bases at V and 6 bases at J, with 3 bases in the middle. This CDR3 is 11 amino acids long.

The V and J genes are TRBV6-1 and TRBJ2-7, with TRBD1 as a possible D gene (6 bases). Germline V CDR1 and CDR2: MNHNS, SASEGT. Trimming shortened V by 1 base and J by 3 bases, and 13 bases separated the two germline ends. This CDR3 comprises 15 residues. CDR3 region: CASSEGGHRDYEQYF. The CDR3 nucleotides are TGTGCCAGCAGTGAAGGGGGGCACAGAGACTACGAGCAGTACTTC.

The rearrangement uses TRBV29-1 and TRBJ2-3, with D unresolved. Trimming took off 3 bases at V and 0 bases at J, with 4 bases between the two ends. The CDR3 is made up of 12 amino acids. Germline CDR1 and CDR2: SQVTM and ANQGSEA. CDR3: CSVELSTDTQYF. The CDR3 nucleotides are TGCAGCGTTGAGTTGAGCACAGATACGCAGTATTTT.

This clonotype was seen repeatedly, ten times or more. The J gene is TRBJ1-1, the V gene TRBV29-1; D remains ambiguous. Per the germline V gene, CDR1 is SQVTM and CDR2 is ANQGSEA. CDR3 length: 10 amino acids. Trimming pared 4 bases from V and 8 bases from J, leaving 8 bases between. In nucleotides, the CDR3 is TGCAGCGTTGGAGGCGGAGAAGCTTTCTTT. Translated: CSVGGGEAFF.

This clonotype was found many times. This chain connects TRBV11-2 to TRBJ2-1; 13 bases line up with TRBD2. This CDR3 spans 15 amino acids. V dropped 5 bases and J dropped 9; count of bases not matched to a gene: 7. Germline values: CDR1 SGHAT, CDR2 FQNNGV. CDR3 amino acids: CASSAGLAGAGEQFF. In DNA form, the CDR3 reads TGTGCCAGCAGCGCTGGACTAGCGGGGGCCGGTGAGCAGTTCTTC.

This clonotype was found a few times. One end of the junction does not line up with germline, which may come from a read error. The chain combines TRBV24-1 with TRBJ2-7, with D uncertain. Germline V lookup: CDR1 KGHDR, CDR2 SFDVKD. The CDR3 covers 14 residues. For the CDR3, the DNA is TGTGCCACCAGCTCCGGACCGTCAGCCTACGGGCAGTACTTC. Encoded protein: CATSSGPSAYGQYF.

This clonotype came up many times. The chain has TRBV12-3 or TRBV12-4 and TRBJ2-5, with D unresolved. The V end lost 1 base, the J end lost 5 bases, and 11 bases lay between the germline ends. The CDR3 extends over 14 amino acids. In DNA form, the CDR3 reads TGTGCCAGCAGTTTAGTAGGGCGTCAGGAGACCCAGTACTTC. This codes for CASSLVGRQETQYF.

This clonotype has a count of ten or more. The chain joins TRBV6-2 or TRBV6-3 to TRBJ1-5; 8 nucleotides match TRBD1. With 6 bases clipped from V and 4 bases from J, the junction kept 11 bases outside the gene matches. CDR3 length equals 16 residues. Germline values: CDR1 MNHEY, CDR2 SVGEGT. The CDR3 DNA reads as TGTGCCAGCAGCCGACAGGGGTTCGTCGCAAATCAGCCCCAGCATTTT. Amino acids: CASSRQGFVANQPQHF.